These 10 T cell receptor beta chains were sequenced from one sample in a study of T-cell reconstitution after alpha-beta-depleted transplantation in children. Preparation of the TCRbeta library used unique molecular identifiers. One entry per CDR3 protein, called by TCRdb with MiXCR from the PCR reads. The repertoire has tens of thousands of distinct CDR3 sequences, less than 20% of them found once; the top ten carry around 20%. The specimen comprised PBMCs, mostly from graft donor cells, sampled 180 days after TCRalphabeta/CD19-depleted stem cell transplant. The receptor source for this set is a male patient between 2 and 10 years old who had a stem cell transplant for acute lymphoblastic leukemia, so the T cells may come from the graft donor.

V and J are TRBV28 and TRBJ2-1, with TRBD2 matching 9 bases. V shed 6 bases and J 5 bases; nucleotides not matched to a gene: 8. The CDR3 runs to 15 residues. Germline V CDR1 and CDR2: MDHEN, SYDVKM. CDR3 DNA: TGTGCCAGCAGCCGAGGCGGGGGGGCCCACAATGAGCAGTTCTTC. It is translated as CASSRGGGAHNEQFF.

This chain's CDR3 is CASRLARGLNTEAFF. For the CDR3, the DNA is TGTGCAAGTCGCTTAGCGCGGGGTTTAAACACTGAAGCTTTCTTT. This chain joins TRBV12-2 and TRBJ1-1. TRBV12-2 is marked as a pseudogene. This CDR3 has 15 amino acids.

This clonotype came up a few times. The chain combines TRBV5-1 with TRBJ2-5, with D unresolved. This CDR3 contains 11 residues. The germline CDR1 and CDR2 sequences are SGHRS and YFSETQ. With 5 bases removed from V and 2 bases from J, the gap between germline ends came to 4 bases. The DNA for the CDR3 is TGCGCCAGCAGGGGGCAAGAGACCCAGTACTTC. Translated: CASRGQETQYF.

This clonotype has just a few counts. This chain uses TRBV7-6 with TRBJ2-1; D possibly matches TRBD1 or TRBD2 (5 bases each). The V gene lost 3 bases and the J gene lost 9 bases, with 12 bases spanning the gap. Germline V gene data show CDR1 as SGHVS and CDR2 as FNYEAQ. This CDR3 is 13 amino acids long. The CDR3 is CASSFGTAFEQFF. CDR3 nucleotide sequence: TGTGCCAGCAGCTTTGGGACCGCGTTTGAGCAGTTCTTC.

This clonotype was seen more than once but under ten times. V is TRBV6-1 and J is TRBJ2-1; possibly TRBD2 for D (6 bases). The CDR3 totals 15 residues. Trimming removed 10 bases from V and 3 bases from J, with 19 bases in between. Germline lookup yields CDR1 MNHNS and CDR2 SASEGT. The CDR3 sequence is CATTKYRGIYNEQFF. The CDR3 nucleotides read TGTGCCACCACCAAATATCGGGGGATCTACAATGAGCAGTTCTTC.

The chain joins TRBV7-6 to TRBJ2-1, with TRBD2 as a possible D gene (7 bases). The CDR3 sequence is 17 residues long. The germline V and J ends were trimmed by 5 bases and 2 bases, with 19 bases remaining between them. From germline, CDR1 is SGHVS and CDR2 FNYEAQ. CDR3 sequence reads: CASSPGGGGGTYNEQFF. The CDR3 DNA follows: TGTGCCAGCAGCCCTGGGGGCGGGGGAGGTACCTACAATGAGCAGTTCTTC.

V usage is TRBV6-5 and J usage is TRBJ2-7; D unresolved. Germline CDR1 reads MNHEY; CDR2 reads SVGAGI. With 2 bases removed from V and 2 bases from J, the gap between germline ends came to 7 bases. The CDR3 runs to 13 residues. The CDR3 region is CASSYGLTYEQYF. In nucleotides, the CDR3 is TGTGCCAGCAGTTACGGGCTTACCTACGAGCAGTACTTC.

The chain uses TRBV4-3 and TRBJ1-1; D is unresolved. V was shortened by 0 bases and J by 4 bases, with 9 bases between the two germline ends. The germline V gene has CDR1 LGHNA and CDR2 YSLEER. This CDR3 contains 14 residues. The CDR3 protein is CASSQERRRTEAFF. The CDR3 coding sequence is TGCGCCAGCAGCCAAGAGCGAAGACGCACTGAAGCTTTCTTT.

This clonotype was seen a handful of times. The chain joins TRBV20-1 to TRBJ1-5; 8 nucleotides align to TRBD1. This CDR3 has 14 residues. Germline V CDR1 and CDR2: DFQATT, SNEGSKA (reference sequence). The V gene end was trimmed by 0 bases and the J gene end by 4 bases; junction bases not matched to a gene: 2. Here the CDR3 reads CSARERQGNQPQHF. The CDR3, as DNA: TGCAGTGCTAGAGAGCGACAGGGGAATCAGCCCCAGCATTTT.

This clonotype was picked up a small number of times. This sequence joins TRBV7-2 and TRBJ1-3; D gene unclear. CDR3 length: 15 amino acids. With 5 bases removed from V and 0 bases from J, the gap between germline ends came to 11 bases. Looked up from germline, CDR1 is SGHTA and CDR2 is FQGNSA. The CDR3 loop reads CASSPLGPSGNTIYF. CDR3 sequence (DNA): TGTGCCAGCAGCCCCCTCGGGCCCTCTGGAAACACCATATATTTT.